One and the same sample provided the 10 T cell receptor beta chains below, sequenced in a study of shared clonotypes between healthy human individuals. The naive CD8 fraction comprised CD45RO-negative cells positively selected for CCR7 and excluded terminally differentiated effector memory CD45RA+ cells. The data were produced by immunoSEQ multiplex PCR, yet TCRdb's version contains in-frame clones alone and is incomplete. The sample includes about 2 million clones, about 94% of them seen just once. Sequencing used naive CD8+ T cells sorted from blood. Receptors were obtained from a man aged 18 to 30 in good health.

In its sample, this clone was seen once. This CDR3 is also generated by other DNA sequences in the sample. The chain recombines TRBV2 with TRBJ2-7; maybe TRBD2 (5 bases). CDR1 and CDR2 (germline): SNHLY, FYNNEI. V was trimmed by 3 bases and J by 0 bases, leaving 9 bases between them. The CDR3 contains 14 residues. CDR3 amino acids: CASSETGSSYEQYF. CDR3 in DNA: TGTGCCAGCAGTGAGACGGGGTCCTCCTACGAGCAGTACTTC.

V and J are TRBV7-2 and TRBJ2-2; 7 bases align to TRBD1. Germline lookup yields CDR1 SGHTA and CDR2 FQGNSA. This CDR3 is built from 15 residues. The J segment lost 1 base and the V segment lost 5 bases, leaving 4 bases of the junction unmatched. This CDR3 is CASSPGTVNTGELFF. The CDR3 nucleotides read TGTGCCAGCAGCCCCGGGACAGTGAACACCGGGGAGCTGTTTTTT.

As concerns this clone: Different DNA sequences within this sample yield the same CDR3. This chain joins TRBV9 and TRBJ2-1; tentative D call: TRBD2 (6 bases). With 2 bases removed from V and 9 bases from J, the gap between germline ends came to 9 bases. This CDR3 contains 12 residues. From germline, CDR1 is SGDLS and CDR2 YYNGEE. The CDR3, as DNA: TGTGCCAGCAGCGTGGGGGGAACTGAGCAGTTCTTC. Amino acid sequence: CASSVGGTEQFF.

This sequence joins TRBV10-1 and TRBJ2-7, with D hard to call. CDR3 length: 17 amino acids. CDR1 is WNHNN and CDR2 is SYGVQD in the germline V gene (reference sequence). V was trimmed by 0 bases and J by 2 bases, leaving 17 bases between them. CDR3 amino acids: CASSESRPIEGAYEQYF. In DNA form, the CDR3 reads TGCGCCAGCAGTGAGTCGAGGCCGATAGAAGGAGCCTACGAGCAGTACTTC.

The chain couples TRBV27 to TRBJ1-4; D is unclear. V was pared by 6 bases and J by 8 bases, with 13 bases between. Germline assignment: CDR1 MNHEY and CDR2 SMNVEV (reference sequence). This CDR3 is built from 13 residues. In nucleotides, the CDR3 is TGTGCCAGCAGCCTAATAGGACGAGAAAAACTGTTTTTT. This sequence encodes CASSLIGREKLFF.

This chain uses TRBV5-4 with TRBJ2-3; 8 bases map to TRBD2. This CDR3 is built from 18 residues. V lost 3 bases, J lost 0 bases, and 12 bases stayed unmatched. CDR1 is SGHNT and CDR2 is YYREEE in the germline V gene (reference sequence). CDR3 sequence (DNA): TGTGCCAGCAGCTATAATTGGGCGGGAGGTATCAGCACAGATACGCAGTATTTT. Translated: CASSYNWAGGISTDTQYF.

As concerns this clone: The same CDR3 can be traced to other DNA sequences in this sample. The chain recombines TRBV7-8 with TRBJ1-2, with 9 bases identical to TRBD1. Germline V gene lookup returns CDR1 SGHVS and CDR2 FQNEAQ. The CDR3 runs to 14 residues. V was clipped by 5 bases and J by 2 bases; unmatched bases: 3. The CDR3 DNA is TGTGCCAGCAGCCTAGGGACAGGGAACTATGGCTACACCTTC. It is translated as CASSLGTGNYGYTF.

The chain carries TRBV6-5 and TRBJ2-1; D possibly uses TRBD1 or TRBD2 (5 bases each). Trimming pared 4 bases from V and 4 bases from J, leaving 14 bases between. CDR3 size: 15 residues. CDR1 and CDR2 from the germline V gene are MNHEY and SVGAGI. Here the CDR3 reads CASSSAGTTYNEQFF. DNA of the CDR3: TGTGCCAGCAGTTCCGCCGGGACCACTTACAATGAGCAGTTCTTC.

The chain recombines TRBV5-4 with TRBJ2-7, with TRBD2 identical over 13 bases. The J segment lost 3 bases and the V segment lost 0 bases, leaving 6 bases of the junction unmatched. This CDR3 contains 17 residues. CDR1 is SGHNT and CDR2 is YYREEE in the germline V gene (reference sequence). This CDR3 reads CASSLVGLAGPDYEQYF. CDR3 coding DNA: TGTGCCAGCAGCTTGGTGGGACTAGCGGGGCCAGACTACGAGCAGTACTTC.

The V call is TRBV4-1, the J call TRBJ2-1; 13 nucleotides agree with TRBD2. Trimming at V came to 0 bases and at J to 2 bases, leaving 7 bases not matched to a gene. The CDR3 covers 19 residues. From germline, CDR1 is MGHRA and CDR2 YSYEKL. The CDR3 DNA reads as TGCGCCAGCAGCCAAGAAGCCGCTGGGACTAGCGGGACCTACAATGAGCAGTTCTTC. This encodes CASSQEAAGTSGTYNEQFF.